Each of the 11 T cell receptor beta chains below was sequenced from the same sample in a study of cytomegalovirus exposure and HLA in healthy donors. With 60 Vbeta and 13 Jbeta primers, the PCR was carried out. The repertoire was sequenced with immunoSEQ multiplex PCR; TCRdb's copy has only in-frame clones and lacks some. This table has around 300,000 clones, 70% to 90% appearing once. Material for sequencing was PBMCs. The source is a woman under 30 in good health and CMV-seronegative.

This chain connects TRBV15 to TRBJ2-5, with D tentatively TRBD1 (5 bases). The end of the DNA fits TRBJ2-7 better, so the J call may be wrong. Germline V gene data show CDR1 as LNHNV and CDR2 as YYDKDF (reference sequence). The length of the CDR3 is 14 residues. CDR3 nucleotides: TGTGCCACCAGCAGAGATAAGGGGTTCGGCGAGCAGTACTTC. The encoded protein is CATSRDKGFGEQYF.

The rearrangement uses TRBV2 and TRBJ1-5; 9 bases line up with TRBD1. The CDR3 sequence is 15 residues long. CDR1 and CDR2 (germline): SNHLY, FYNNEI. Trimming took 7 bases from V and 1 from J; bases not matched to a gene: 5. Here the CDR3 reads CASIMDRGSNQPQHF. DNA of the CDR3: TGTGCCAGCATTATGGACAGGGGAAGCAATCAGCCCCAGCATTTT.

This sequence joins TRBV29-1 and TRBJ2-1; D perhaps matches TRBD2 (7 bases). The CDR3 is 14 amino acids. Germline V gene data show CDR1 as SQVTM and CDR2 as ANQGSEA. The V end lost 4 bases, the J end lost 6 bases, and 16 bases lay between the germline ends. CDR3 nucleotide sequence: TGCAGCGTTGCAATGGGGGGGGCTCTCAATGAGCAGTTCTTC. Translated, it gives CSVAMGGALNEQFF.

This clone was observed once. The chain is built from TRBV11-3 and TRBJ2-7; perhaps TRBD2 as D (5 bases). This CDR3 contains 14 residues. The V gene lost 1 base and the J gene lost 6 bases, with 13 bases spanning the gap. Germline CDR1 reads SGHNT; CDR2 reads YENEEA. CDR3 nucleotide sequence: TGTGCCAGCAGCTTAGGTTACCCCGCGGGCGAGCAGTACTTC. It translates to CASSLGYPAGEQYF.

The chain has TRBV2 and TRBJ1-2, with TRBD1 identical over 7 bases. From germline, CDR1 is SNHLY and CDR2 FYNNEI. The CDR3 length is 11 residues. J was trimmed by 9 bases and V by 10 bases; bases with no gene match: 8. The DNA for the CDR3 is TGTGCCACCCATACAGGGGATAGCTACACCTTC. The encoded protein is CATHTGDSYTF.

The rearrangement links TRBV5-1 to TRBJ2-2, with D hard to call. The CDR3 contains 14 residues. V shed 0 bases and J shed 4 bases, with 7 bases lying between them. Germline CDR1 is SGHRS and CDR2 is YFSETQ. The CDR3 is CASSLAQSTGELFF. CDR3 in DNA: TGCGCCAGCAGCTTGGCCCAATCCACCGGGGAGCTGTTTTTT.

This CDR3 is CASSFRRALAGRGNEQFF. In DNA form, the CDR3 reads TGTGCCAGCAGCTTTCGTCGGGCGCTAGCGGGCCGGGGGAATGAGCAGTTCTTC. This chain uses TRBV7-2 with TRBJ2-1; 8 bases agree with TRBD2. V lost 3 bases to trimming and J lost 7 bases; unmatched junction nucleotides: 17. Per the germline V gene, CDR1 is SGHTA and CDR2 is FQGNSA. The CDR3 loop spans 18 amino acids.

This clone has just a few counts. The rearrangement joins TRBV18 to TRBJ1-2, with 7 bases that match TRBD1. This CDR3 spans 16 amino acids. V lost 0 bases, J lost 4 bases, and 8 bases stayed unmatched. CDR1 is KGHSH, CDR2 LQKENI, per germline. This chain's CDR3 is CASSPPSTGTRYGYTF. As DNA, the CDR3 is TGTGCCAGCTCACCACCATCGACAGGGACGCGCTATGGCTACACCTTC.

Note on this clone: The junction differs from germline at one of its ends, possibly a read error. The J gene is TRBJ2-3, the V gene TRBV5-4; 8 bases are a match to TRBD2. CDR3 length: 16 residues. The germline V gene has CDR1 SGHNT and CDR2 YYREEE (reference sequence). CDR3 region: CASSLVAGGGSDTQYF. The CDR3 DNA is TGTGCCAGCAGTTTGGTGGCGGGGGGAGGGTCAGATACGCAGTATTTT.

In DNA form, the CDR3 reads TGTGCCAGCAGCTCGTACAGGGGGCCGGGCGAGCAGTACTTC. Its protein product is CASSSYRGPGEQYF. The chain uses TRBV13 and TRBJ2-5, with 9 positions matching TRBD1. The DNA end is more similar to TRBJ2-7, so the J call may be wrong. Germline V lookup: CDR1 PRHDT, CDR2 FYEKMQ (reference sequence). CDR3 length: 14 amino acids.

This chain connects TRBV29-1 to TRBJ2-7; 9 bases line up with TRBD1. Losses at the gene ends were 7 bases for V and 5 bases for J; bases not matched to a gene: 3. This CDR3 has 11 residues. From germline, CDR1 is SQVTM and CDR2 ANQGSEA. CDR3 sequence reads: CSGGQGNEQYF. The CDR3 DNA follows: TGCAGCGGGGGACAGGGAAACGAGCAGTACTTC.